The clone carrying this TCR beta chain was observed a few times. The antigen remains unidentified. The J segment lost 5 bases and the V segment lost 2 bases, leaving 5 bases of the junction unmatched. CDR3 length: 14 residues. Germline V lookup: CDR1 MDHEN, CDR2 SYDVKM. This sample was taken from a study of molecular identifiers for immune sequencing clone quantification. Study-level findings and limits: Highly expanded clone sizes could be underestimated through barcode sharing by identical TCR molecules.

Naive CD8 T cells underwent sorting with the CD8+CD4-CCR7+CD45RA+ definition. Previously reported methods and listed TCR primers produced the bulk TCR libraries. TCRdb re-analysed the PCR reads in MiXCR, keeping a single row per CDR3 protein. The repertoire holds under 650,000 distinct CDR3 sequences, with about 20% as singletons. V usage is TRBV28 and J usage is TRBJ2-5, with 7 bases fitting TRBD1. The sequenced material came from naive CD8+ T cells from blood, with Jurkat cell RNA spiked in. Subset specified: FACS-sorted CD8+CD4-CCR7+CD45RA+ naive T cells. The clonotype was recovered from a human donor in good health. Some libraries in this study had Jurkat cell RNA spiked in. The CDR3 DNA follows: TGTGCCAGCAGTTTAGGGGACAGAAGGGAGACCCAGTACTTC. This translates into CASSLGDRRETQYF.